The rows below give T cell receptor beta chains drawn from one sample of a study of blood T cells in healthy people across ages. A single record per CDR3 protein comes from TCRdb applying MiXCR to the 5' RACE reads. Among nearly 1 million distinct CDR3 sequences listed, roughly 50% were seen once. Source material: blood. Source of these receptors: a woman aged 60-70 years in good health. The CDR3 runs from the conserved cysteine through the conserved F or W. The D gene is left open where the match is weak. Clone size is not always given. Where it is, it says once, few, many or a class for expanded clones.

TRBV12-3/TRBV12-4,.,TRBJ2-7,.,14,TGTGCCAGCAGTTTGCTAGCGTCCCCGAGGGAGCAGTACTTC,CASSLLASPREQYF
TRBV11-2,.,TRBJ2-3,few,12,TGTGCCAGCAGCTTCCAGACAGATACGCAGTATTTT,CASSFQTDTQYF
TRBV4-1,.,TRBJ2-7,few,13,TGCGCCAGCAGCCCCCGACACGGCTACGAGCAGTACTTC,CASSPRHGYEQYF
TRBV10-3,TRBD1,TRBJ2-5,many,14,TGTGCCATCAGTGACAGGACAGGCGAAGAGACCCAGTACTTC,CAISDRTGEETQYF
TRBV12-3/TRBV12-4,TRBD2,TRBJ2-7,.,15,TGTGCCAGCAGTCAATCAGGACTAGCGGCCTACGAGCAGTACTTC,CASSQSGLAAYEQYF
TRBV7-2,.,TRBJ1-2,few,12,TGTGCCAGCAGCACCGGACAGCTTGGCTACACCTTC,CASSTGQLGYTF
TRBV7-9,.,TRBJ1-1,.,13,TGTGCCAGCAGCTTACAGGAGGAAACTGAAGCTTTCTTT,CASSLQEETEAFF
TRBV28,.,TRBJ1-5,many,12,TGTGCCAGCAGGGGTTTCAATCAGCCCCAGCATTTT,CASRGFNQPQHF
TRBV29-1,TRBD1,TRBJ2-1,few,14,TGCAGCGTAGATAGGACAGGGGCCTACAATGAGCAGTTCTTC,CSVDRTGAYNEQFF
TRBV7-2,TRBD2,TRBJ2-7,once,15,TGTGCCAGCAGCGAAACGACTAGCGGGATCTACGAGCAGTACTTC,CASSETTSGIYEQYF
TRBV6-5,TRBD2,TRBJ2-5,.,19,TGTGCCAGCAGTTCGTCGAGGGCGGGAGGGTCTAGCGTTTCCGAGACCCAGTACTTC,CASSSSRAGGSSVSETQYF
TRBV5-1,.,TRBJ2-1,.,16,TGCGCCAGCAGCTTGGCCGGGCGACCAACGGATAATGAGCAGTTCTTC,CASSLAGRPTDNEQFF
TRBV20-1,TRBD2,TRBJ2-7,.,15,TGCAGTGCTAGAGTGGAACGCCTAGCGGGCTACGAGCAGTACTTC,CSARVERLAGYEQYF
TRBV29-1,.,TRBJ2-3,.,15,TGCAGCGTTGAAGATCGAGGGGATTTTACAGATACGCAGTATTTT,CSVEDRGDFTDTQYF
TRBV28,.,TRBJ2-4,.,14,TGTGCCAGCAGTCCAACAGGGTCCAAAAACATTCAGTACTTC,CASSPTGSKNIQYF
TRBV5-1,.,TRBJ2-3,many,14,TGCGCCAGCAGCGCGGTGGTGAGGACAGATACGCAGTATTTT,CASSAVVRTDTQYF
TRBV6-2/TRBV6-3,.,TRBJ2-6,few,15,TGTGCCAGCAGAGGGACACCCTCTGGGGCCAACGTCCTGACTTTC,CASRGTPSGANVLTF